This section outlines one T cell receptor (beta chain) sequence together with its context. The sample has other DNA sequences that encode this CDR3 too. These data belong to a study of CD8+ T cells in alopecia areata. Germline V lookup: CDR1 SEHNR, CDR2 FQNEAQ (reference sequence). This CDR3 has 14 amino acids. The V gene lost 5 bases and the J gene lost 5 bases, with 13 bases spanning the gap. Regarding treatment: oral pan-JAK inhibitor, 5-10 mg twice daily. Obtained from alopecia areata patients were lesional scalp punch biopsies along with peripheral blood. In each case, RNA was isolated and then reverse transcribed into cDNA as the sequencing template. Sequencing was performed with immunoSEQ multiplex PCR; in TCRdb, only in-frame clones are kept and a portion is missing. This sample yields 15,000 to 20,000 clones, of which around 60% are seen a single time; roughly 8.2% belongs to the top ten.

The sample was skin, taken at week 4, from a patient treated with tofacitinib. This receptor was identified in a human donor with alopecia areata. The rearrangement uses TRBV7-9 and TRBJ1-5; perhaps TRBD1 as D (5 bases). CDR3: CASSPGDGYQPQHF. CDR3 coding DNA: TGTGCCAGCAGCCCTGGGGACGGCTATCAGCCCCAGCATTTT.